This TCR beta chain was sequenced during a study of shared T cell receptors in the human thymus. The CDR3 length is 15 residues. In germline, CDR1 is SNHLY, CDR2 FYNNEI. The V gene lost 5 bases and the J gene lost 2 bases, with 16 bases spanning the gap. Repertoires were generated with immunoSEQ multiplex PCR, while TCRdb's copy carries only in-frame clones and drops some. The repertoire holds hundreds of thousands of clones, roughly 86% seen once, with under 0.01% in the top ten. These records were also assigned to another study, of human thymus T cells. As that report states: Thymus tissue for the work was resected from patients undergoing corrective heart surgery.

This receptor was obtained from a boy younger than two with a congenital heart defect. Sequenced input: thymocytes. This chain joins TRBV2 and TRBJ2-7; maybe TRBD2 (6 bases). CDR3 coding DNA: TGTGCCAGCAGTCACACGACTAGGAAAGCCTACGAGCAGTACTTC. Translated, it gives CASSHTTRKAYEQYF.